This T cell receptor beta chain was observed in a study of blood T cell repertoires in COVID-19. Study background: PBMCs, B-cell-depleted T cells, or T cells provided the cDNA or gDNA that made up the material.

Repertoires were generated with immunoSEQ multiplex PCR, while TCRdb's copy carries only in-frame clones and drops some. Among some 310,000 clones, under 90% were seen once, and the ten largest hold 2.5% to 3.5%. Germline V gene sequence: CDR1 GTSNPN, CDR2 SVGIG (reference sequence). CDR3 length: 15 residues. J gave up 1 base and V 3 bases, and 2 bases lay outside the gene matches. Specimen: peripheral blood. The receptor comes from a woman in her thirties with COVID-19, enrolled during active disease. V and J are TRBV30 and TRBJ1-6; 8 bases agree with TRBD1. CDR3 bases: TGTGCCTGGAGGGACAGGGTGTCCTATAATTCACCCCTCCACTTT. Translated: CAWRDRVSYNSPLHF.